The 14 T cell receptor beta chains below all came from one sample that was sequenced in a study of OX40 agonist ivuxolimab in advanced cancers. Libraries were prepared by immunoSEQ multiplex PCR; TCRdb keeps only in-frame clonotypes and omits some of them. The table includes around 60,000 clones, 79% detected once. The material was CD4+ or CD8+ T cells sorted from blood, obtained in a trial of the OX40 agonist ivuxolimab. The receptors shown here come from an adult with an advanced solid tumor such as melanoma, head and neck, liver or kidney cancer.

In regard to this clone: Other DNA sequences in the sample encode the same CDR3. CDR3 nucleotides: TGTGCCAGCTCACCACCAGGGAGCTCTGGAAACACCATATATTTT. Translating gives CASSPPGSSGNTIYF. V gene TRBV18 combines with J gene TRBJ1-3; unclear D gene. The germline V gene encodes CDR1 KGHSH and CDR2 LQKENI. The CDR3 spans 15 residues. The V and J ends lost 0 bases and 0 bases respectively, with 6 bases between them. The full variable domain, in which reference TRBV18 and TRBJ1-3 provide the parts outside the CDR3, is NAGVMQNPRHLVRRRGQEARLRCSPMKGHSHVYWYRQLPEEGLKFMVYLQKENIIDESGMPKERFSAEFPKEGPSILRIQQVVRGDSAAYFCASSPPGSSGNTIYFGEGSWLTVV.

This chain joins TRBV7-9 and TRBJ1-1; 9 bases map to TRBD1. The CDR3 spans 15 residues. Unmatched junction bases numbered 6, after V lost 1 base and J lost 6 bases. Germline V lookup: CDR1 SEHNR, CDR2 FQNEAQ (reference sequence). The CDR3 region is CASSLGDRAPSEAFF. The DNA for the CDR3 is TGTGCCAGCAGCTTAGGGGACAGGGCCCCCTCTGAAGCTTTCTTT.

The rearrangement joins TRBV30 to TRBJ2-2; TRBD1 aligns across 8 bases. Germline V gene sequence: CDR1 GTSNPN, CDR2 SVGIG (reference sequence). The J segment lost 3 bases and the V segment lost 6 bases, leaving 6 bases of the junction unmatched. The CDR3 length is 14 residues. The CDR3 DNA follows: TGTGCCTGCGGACAGGGTTCGGACACCGGGGAGCTGTTTTTT. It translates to CACGQGSDTGELFF.

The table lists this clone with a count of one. The CDR3: CASSPETGGGDTQYF. For the CDR3, the DNA is TGTGCCAGCAGCCCTGAAACAGGGGGCGGAGATACGCAGTATTTT. The chain is built from TRBV7-9 and TRBJ2-3; TRBD1 matches 9 bases. The CDR3 spans 15 residues. V trimming: 5 bases; J trimming: 5 bases; junction bases outside the gene matches: 8. Germline loops: CDR1 SEHNR, CDR2 FQNEAQ (reference sequence).

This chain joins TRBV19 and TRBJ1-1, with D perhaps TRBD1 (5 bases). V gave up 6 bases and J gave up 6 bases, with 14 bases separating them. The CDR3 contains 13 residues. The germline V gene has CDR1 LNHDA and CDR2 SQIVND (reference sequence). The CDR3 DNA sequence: TGTGCCAGTAGCACCCTGGGGGACCCTGAAGCTTTCTTT. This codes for CASSTLGDPEAFF. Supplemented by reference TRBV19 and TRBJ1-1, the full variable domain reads DGGITQSPKYLFRKEGQNVTLSCEQNLNHDAMYWYRQDPGQGLRLIYYSQIVNDFQKGDIAEGYSVSREKKESFPLTVTSAQKNPTAFYLCASSTLGDPEAFFGQGTRLTVV.

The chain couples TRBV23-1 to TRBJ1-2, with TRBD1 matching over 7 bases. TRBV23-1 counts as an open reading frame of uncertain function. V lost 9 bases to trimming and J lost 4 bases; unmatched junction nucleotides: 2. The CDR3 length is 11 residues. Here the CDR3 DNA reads TGCGCCAGTTCAGGGGGCTATGGCTACACCTTC. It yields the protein CASSGGYGYTF.

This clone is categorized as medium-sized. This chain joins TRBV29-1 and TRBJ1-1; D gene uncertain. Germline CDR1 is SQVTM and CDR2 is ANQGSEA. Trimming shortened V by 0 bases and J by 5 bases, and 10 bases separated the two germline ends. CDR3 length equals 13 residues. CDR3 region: CSVEETGGTEAFF. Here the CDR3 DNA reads TGCAGCGTTGAAGAAACGGGAGGGACTGAAGCTTTCTTT.

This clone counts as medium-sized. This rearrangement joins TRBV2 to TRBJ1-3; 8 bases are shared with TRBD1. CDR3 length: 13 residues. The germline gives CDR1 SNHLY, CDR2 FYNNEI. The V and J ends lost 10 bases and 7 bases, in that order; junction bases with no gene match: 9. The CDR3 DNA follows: TGTGCCAAAGGACAGGGCCAGGGGAACACCATATATTTT. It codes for CAKGQGQGNTIYF.

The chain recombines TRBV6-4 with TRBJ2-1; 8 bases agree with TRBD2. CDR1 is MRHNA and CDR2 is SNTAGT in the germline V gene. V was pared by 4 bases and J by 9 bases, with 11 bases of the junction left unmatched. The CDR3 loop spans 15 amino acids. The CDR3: CASSVASGLGGEQFF. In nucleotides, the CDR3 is TGTGCCAGCAGTGTCGCTAGCGGGTTAGGGGGTGAGCAGTTCTTC.

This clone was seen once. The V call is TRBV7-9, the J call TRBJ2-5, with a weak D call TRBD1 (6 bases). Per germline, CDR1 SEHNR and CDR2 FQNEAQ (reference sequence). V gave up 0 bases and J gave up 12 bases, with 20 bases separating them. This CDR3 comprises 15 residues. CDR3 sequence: CASSLAQAGAFPKYF. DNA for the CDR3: TGTGCCAGCAGCTTAGCGCAGGCAGGGGCCTTCCCAAAGTACTTC.

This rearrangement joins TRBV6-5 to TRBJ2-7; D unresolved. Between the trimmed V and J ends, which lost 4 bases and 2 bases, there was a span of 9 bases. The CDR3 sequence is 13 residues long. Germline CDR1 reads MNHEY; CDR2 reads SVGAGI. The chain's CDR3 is CASSLVAAYEQYF. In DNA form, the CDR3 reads TGTGCCAGCAGTTTAGTCGCAGCCTACGAGCAGTACTTC.

The CDR3 is CASSFRDRDTGELFF. CDR3 sequence (DNA): TGTGCCAGCAGCTTTCGAGACAGGGACACCGGGGAGCTGTTTTTT. The gene calls are TRBV5-4 and TRBJ2-2; 7 bases align to TRBD1. Germline V gives CDR1 SGHNT, CDR2 YYREEE (reference sequence). The J segment lost 3 bases and the V segment lost 2 bases, leaving 4 bases of the junction unmatched. The CDR3 totals 15 residues.

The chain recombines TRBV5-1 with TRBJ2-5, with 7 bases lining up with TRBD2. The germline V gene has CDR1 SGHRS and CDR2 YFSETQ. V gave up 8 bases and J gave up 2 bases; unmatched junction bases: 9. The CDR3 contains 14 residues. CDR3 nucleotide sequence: TGCGCCAGTGAAGCGGGAAGCGGGCAAGAGACCCAGTACTTC. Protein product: CASEAGSGQETQYF.

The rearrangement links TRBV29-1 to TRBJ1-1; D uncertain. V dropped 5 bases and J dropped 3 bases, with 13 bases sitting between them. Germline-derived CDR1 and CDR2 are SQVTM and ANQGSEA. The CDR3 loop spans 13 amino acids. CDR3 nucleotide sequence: TGCAGCGTTCGTCTCCAGGACCACACTGAAGCTTTCTTT. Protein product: CSVRLQDHTEAFF.